This T cell receptor (beta chain) appears in the sequencing data of a study of spatial heterogeneity in lung cancer. The overall study: Beta-chain sequences consistently outnumbered alpha-chain sequences in detection. Broader study findings: In blood, ubiquitous expanded tumor TCRs appeared more at resection than follow-up.

This clonotype was recorded at least ten times. Its specificity is not known. Trimming removed 2 bases at V and 2 bases at J, with 5 bases between. Per the germline V gene, CDR1 is MRHNA and CDR2 is SNTAGT. The CDR3 is made up of 13 amino acids. Time point given: sample taken at primary tumor resection. Researchers sequenced whole RNA taken from tumor, nontumor lung or frozen PBMC without sorting. The donor population consisted of some 72 patients with untreated, early-stage non-small cell lung cancer. Each TCR cDNA molecule bore a unique molecular identifier. In TCRdb, the 5' RACE reads were re-called with MiXCR into one record per CDR3 protein. The table lists approximately 3,200 distinct CDR3 sequences, 16% of them singletons, with about 88% in the top ten.

The origin of this receptor is a female donor with early-stage non-small cell lung cancer. This chain connects TRBV6-4 to TRBJ2-3; D is undetermined. The sequences come from PBMCs, collected at surgery. This CDR3 reads CASSDQVTDTQYF. The CDR3 DNA reads TGTGCCAGCAGTGACCAGGTCACAGATACGCAGTATTTT.